The sequence of this T cell receptor (beta chain) was determined in a study of lymphopenia after photon versus proton radiotherapy. V was pared by 4 bases and J by 0 bases, with 18 bases between. This CDR3 comprises 17 residues. Germline CDR1 reads SGHNT; CDR2 reads YYREEE (reference sequence). Assay used: immunoSEQ multiplex PCR; TCRdb lists only in-frame clones, some missing. The profile shows more than 60,000 clones, approximately 83% of them singletons. This specimen was peripheral blood, taken from a patient treated with photon-based radiotherapy. This TCR was sampled from a man in his forties or fifties with gastric cancer. The V and J genes are TRBV5-4 and TRBJ2-3; D tentatively fits TRBD1 or TRBD2 (6 bases each). CDR3 DNA sequence: TGTGCCAGCAGCCGTCAAGGGGGGAGTATTAGCACAGATACGCAGTATTTT. As protein: CASSRQGGSISTDTQYF.